This is a list of T cell receptor beta chains from one sample in a study of human T cells and chemical hapten exposure. TCRdb called the RACE reads again in MiXCR, with one record for every CDR3 protein. In the table there are 300,000 to 400,000 distinct CDR3 sequences, less than 6.5% of which are singletons. Material: whole blood, obtained in connection with sensitization to the hapten diphenylcyclopropenone (DPC). Receptors originate from a woman aged 50 to 60 with alopecia areata. Some clones in this sample may be carry-over from other donors' samples. Both conserved end residues are trimmed from each CDR3.

v_call	j_call	cdr3_aa
TRBV21-1	TRBJ2-7	ASSGSSGRASREQY
TRBV3-1	TRBJ2-7	ASSPTDRDEQY
TRBV20-1	TRBJ1-2	SASPQGVNYGYT
TRBV24-1	TRBJ2-1	ATSDRRGEQF
TRBV6-2/TRBV6-3	TRBJ2-5	ASSDRVYQETQY
TRBV12-3/TRBV12-4	TRBJ2-1	ASSPQGWGTSGHNEQF
TRBV3-1	TRBJ2-5	ASSQDGVTQY
TRBV28	TRBJ2-3	ASLGLGIADTQY
TRBV7-8	TRBJ1-3	ASANSGNTIY
TRBV15	TRBJ2-3	ATSRVRQGADTQY
TRBV5-6	TRBJ2-3	ASSPVPSAGDTQY
TRBV21-1	TRBJ1-1	ASSKAGGLAAF
TRBV12-3/TRBV12-4	TRBJ1-3	ASSPTSGNTIY
TRBV6-5	TRBJ2-5	ASSSYSSGDRETQY
TRBV9	TRBJ2-1	ASSTGTSGSYNEQF
TRBV10-2	TRBJ1-5	ATSRDRVNQPQH
TRBV18	TRBJ2-1	ASSGIRGRWNEQF
TRBV6-5	TRBJ2-7	ATTSGYEQY
TRBV7-9	TRBJ2-5	ASSPPADQETQY
TRBV10-3	TRBJ1-2	AISDTTSRGQNGYT
TRBV2	TRBJ2-1	ASRAGTLYNEQF
TRBV24-1	TRBJ1-3	ATSVKFSGNTIY